This T cell receptor (beta chain) was profiled in a study of cytomegalovirus exposure and HLA in healthy donors. 60 Vbeta and 13 Jbeta primers were used in PCR. This table comes from immunoSEQ multiplex PCR, and its TCRdb copy is limited to in-frame clones, with some not included. The sample records 99,000 or so clones, roughly 80% being singletons. With 5 bases clipped from V and 2 bases from J, the junction kept 2 bases outside the gene matches. CDR3 size: 14 residues. CDR1 is SEHNR and CDR2 is FQNEAQ in the germline V gene (reference sequence). General study findings and limits: Per a prior analysis, the majority of TCR beta V segments were productive roughly 87% or roughly 30% of the time.

Comments on this clone: The antigen remains undetermined.

The sequencing input was PBMCs. This chain joins TRBV7-9 and TRBJ1-4; 7 bases match TRBD1. The receptor was isolated from a man aged 60 to 75 in good health and CMV-seropositive. Here the CDR3 reads CASSKGQTNEKLFF. The CDR3 DNA reads TGTGCCAGCAGCAAGGGACAGACTAATGAAAAACTGTTTTTT.